This TCR beta chain originates from a study of T cells in Graves' hyperthyroidism and ophthalmopathy. This clonotype has at least ten counts. TCR beta CDR3 regions were amplified from RNA. A set of HTBI primers served as the primers for a first-round RT-PCR of the TCR CDR3. One entry per CDR3 protein, called by TCRdb with MiXCR from the multiplex PCR reads. The sample has hundreds of thousands of distinct CDR3 sequences, under 20% seen once; the top ten hold 3% to 4%. V dropped 9 bases and J dropped 3; count of bases not matched to a gene: 6. CDR1 is MNHEY and CDR2 is SVGEGT in the germline V gene. The CDR3 sequence is 14 residues long.

This receptor was taken from a woman younger than 30 with Graves' hyperthyroidism. The chain employs TRBV6-2 or TRBV6-3 and TRBJ2-7; 12 bases agree with TRBD2. The specimen was blood. The CDR3, as DNA: TGTGCCAGTCTACTAGCGGGGGGAGTCTACGAGCAGTACTTC. It specifies CASLLAGGVYEQYF.